Presented here are 5 T cell receptor beta chains from one specimen sequenced in a study of T-cell memory formation after mild COVID-19. Each CDR3 protein is one row after TCRdb ran MiXCR on the 5' RACE reads. The table lists around 310,000 distinct CDR3 sequences, 14% of them singletons. The sequencing input was PBMCs or a T cell subset sorted from them (not recorded which). The receptor source for this set is a man younger than 30 who had mild COVID-19 (a few samples of this study predate the infection). Cell type and time point are not known.

This clonotype was seen only a few times. The V and J genes are TRBV28 and TRBJ1-1, with D hard to call. Germline assignment: CDR1 MDHEN and CDR2 SYDVKM. CDR3 length equals 12 residues. CDR3 sequence (DNA): TGTGTAGCGGTAGGGTCGAACACTGAAGCTTTCTTT. The encoded protein is CVAVGSNTEAFF.

This clonotype was observed a handful of times. The chain uses TRBV2 and TRBJ2-4; a possible D gene is TRBD2 (6 bases). Germline V gene lookup returns CDR1 SNHLY and CDR2 FYNNEI. The CDR3 contains 14 residues. V was shortened by 10 bases and J by 3 bases, with 16 bases between the two germline ends. The CDR3 is CATMRGTDKNIQYF. The DNA for the CDR3 is TGTGCCACCATGCGGGGCACGGACAAAAACATTCAGTACTTC.

The chain joins TRBV7-8 to TRBJ1-2; the match to TRBD1 covers 7 bases. The length of the CDR3 is 15 residues. From germline, CDR1 is SGHVS and CDR2 FQNEAQ. Trimming cost V 2 bases and J 1 base; bases outside gene matches: 4. This chain's CDR3 is CASSLRDSVNYGYTF. The DNA for the CDR3 is TGTGCCAGCAGCTTAAGGGACAGTGTTAACTATGGCTACACCTTC.

V gene TRBV3-1 combines with J gene TRBJ2-5, with TRBD1 matching over 7 bases. The CDR3 length is 16 residues. The ends lost 8 bases at V and 3 bases at J; junction bases unmatched: 15. The germline V gene encodes CDR1 LGHDT and CDR2 YNNKEL (reference sequence). CDR3 loop: CASRRGAGGSEETQYF. In nucleotides, the CDR3 is TGTGCCAGCCGGAGAGGGGCAGGGGGATCCGAAGAGACCCAGTACTTC.

This chain uses TRBV6-2 or TRBV6-3 with TRBJ2-7; the match to TRBD2 covers 9 bases. The CDR3 has 15 residues. With V trimmed by 6 bases and J by 2 bases, 8 bases remained unmatched. Germline CDR1 and CDR2: MNHEY and SVGEGT. The CDR3 DNA reads as TGTGCCAGCAGCTCGAGCGGGGGGCCCCCCTACGAGCAGTACTTC. It yields the protein CASSSSGGPPYEQYF.